The rows below give T cell receptor beta chains drawn from one sample of a study of blood T cells in healthy people across ages. One entry per CDR3 protein, called by TCRdb with MiXCR from the 5' RACE reads. The table shows about 680,000 distinct CDR3 sequences, with 45% to 50% occurring only once. Source material: blood. The receptors were sampled from a woman aged 60-75 years in good health. The CDR3 runs from the conserved cysteine through the conserved F or W. A D gene is named only where the DNA matches it firmly. Some rows have no size entry. The others give once, few or many, or a class for an expanded clone.

d_call: TRBD1
clone_size: few
v_call: TRBV12-3/TRBV12-4
j_call: TRBJ2-7
cdr3_aa: CASSFPPGQGAYEQYF
cdr3_nt: TGTGCCAGCAGTTTCCCCCCGGGACAGGGTGCCTACGAGCAGTACTTC

d_call: -
clone_size: -
v_call: TRBV4-3
j_call: TRBJ1-5
cdr3_aa: CASSQGQYQPQHF
cdr3_nt: TGCGCCAGCAGCCAGGGACAATACCAGCCCCAGCATTTT

d_call: TRBD2
clone_size: -
v_call: TRBV29-1
j_call: TRBJ2-3
cdr3_aa: CSVKGTSVTDTQYF
cdr3_nt: TGCAGCGTAAAGGGGACTAGCGTAACAGATACGCAGTATTTT

d_call: TRBD2
clone_size: -
v_call: TRBV27
j_call: TRBJ2-5
cdr3_aa: CASSLRREGRETQYF
cdr3_nt: TGTGCCAGCAGTTTACGGCGGGAGGGCCGGGAGACCCAGTACTTC

d_call: TRBD2
clone_size: -
v_call: TRBV20-1
j_call: TRBJ2-5
cdr3_aa: CSARVSQRGAYNEQYF
cdr3_nt: TGCAGTGCTAGAGTGTCCCAGCGGGGGGCCTACAATGAGCAGTACTTC

d_call: TRBD2
clone_size: few
v_call: TRBV5-1
j_call: TRBJ2-1
cdr3_aa: CASSYRTSGNHNEQFF
cdr3_nt: TGCGCCAGCAGTTACCGGACTAGCGGGAACCACAATGAGCAGTTCTTC

d_call: -
clone_size: -
v_call: TRBV5-1
j_call: TRBJ2-6
cdr3_aa: CASSLGITGSGANVLTF
cdr3_nt: TGCGCCAGCAGCTTGGGGATAACAGGGTCTGGGGCCAACGTCCTGACTTTC

d_call: -
clone_size: few
v_call: TRBV20-1
j_call: TRBJ2-4
cdr3_aa: CSASKQGTRQYF
cdr3_nt: TGCAGTGCTAGTAAACAGGGTACGAGACAGTACTTC

d_call: -
clone_size: -
v_call: TRBV5-1
j_call: TRBJ2-5
cdr3_aa: CASSSDRQTQYF
cdr3_nt: TGCGCCAGCAGCTCGGACAGACAGACCCAGTACTTC

d_call: -
clone_size: -
v_call: TRBV29-1
j_call: TRBJ2-1
cdr3_aa: CSVRGSGTYNEQFF
cdr3_nt: TGCAGCGTTCGGGGTAGCGGAACCTACAATGAGCAGTTCTTC

d_call: -
clone_size: -
v_call: TRBV5-1
j_call: TRBJ2-5
cdr3_aa: CASSLVGTGTDFRETQYF
cdr3_nt: TGCGCCAGCAGTCTGGTGGGTACCGGCACAGACTTTCGGGAGACCCAGTACTTC

d_call: TRBD2
clone_size: once
v_call: TRBV11-2
j_call: TRBJ2-1
cdr3_aa: CASNPTSGSDGEQFF
cdr3_nt: TGTGCCAGCAACCCCACTAGCGGGTCAGATGGTGAGCAGTTCTTC

d_call: TRBD1
clone_size: -
v_call: TRBV2
j_call: TRBJ1-2
cdr3_aa: CASRGDSDYGYTF
cdr3_nt: TGTGCCAGCAGAGGGGACAGCGACTATGGCTACACCTTC

d_call: TRBD2
clone_size: -
v_call: TRBV19
j_call: TRBJ2-1
cdr3_aa: CASSVSGSEAEQFF
cdr3_nt: TGTGCCAGTAGTGTTAGCGGGAGCGAAGCTGAGCAGTTCTTC

d_call: -
clone_size: -
v_call: TRBV2
j_call: TRBJ2-3
cdr3_aa: CASVEVGSGTDTQYF
cdr3_nt: TGTGCCAGCGTCGAAGTCGGTAGCGGCACAGATACGCAGTATTTT

d_call: -
clone_size: -
v_call: TRBV7-9
j_call: TRBJ1-4
cdr3_aa: CASSSSSTGGFHEKLFF
cdr3_nt: TGTGCCAGCAGCTCTTCGTCTACGGGAGGATTTCATGAAAAACTGTTTTTT

d_call: -
clone_size: few
v_call: TRBV2
j_call: TRBJ2-7
cdr3_aa: CASRSQGWEQYF
cdr3_nt: TGTGCCAGCAGATCCCAGGGGTGGGAGCAGTACTTC

d_call: -
clone_size: -
v_call: TRBV18
j_call: TRBJ2-1
cdr3_aa: CASSFIPSQAYNEQFF
cdr3_nt: TGTGCCAGCTCATTCATCCCGAGCCAGGCTTACAATGAGCAGTTCTTC

d_call: TRBD2
clone_size: -
v_call: TRBV7-2
j_call: TRBJ2-7
cdr3_aa: CASRTGTSATYEQYF
cdr3_nt: TGTGCCAGCAGGACAGGGACTAGCGCAACCTACGAGCAGTACTTC

d_call: -
clone_size: -
v_call: TRBV20-1
j_call: TRBJ2-1
cdr3_aa: CSAIGLSSYNEQFF
cdr3_nt: TGCAGTGCCATAGGACTCAGCTCCTACAATGAGCAGTTCTTC

d_call: -
clone_size: -
v_call: TRBV7-2
j_call: TRBJ2-3
cdr3_aa: CASSVRLGRSDTQYF
cdr3_nt: TGTGCCAGCAGCGTCAGACTAGGCCGGTCGGATACGCAGTATTTT

d_call: -
clone_size: -
v_call: TRBV2
j_call: TRBJ1-2
cdr3_aa: CASSEWWGGGYTF
cdr3_nt: TGTGCCAGCAGTGAATGGTGGGGGGGCGGCTACACCTTC

d_call: TRBD2
clone_size: -
v_call: TRBV7-3
j_call: TRBJ2-5
cdr3_aa: CASSLVPAGGQETQYF
cdr3_nt: TGTGCCAGCAGCTTAGTACCAGCGGGGGGCCAAGAGACCCAGTACTTC

d_call: -
clone_size: -
v_call: TRBV4-3
j_call: TRBJ2-1
cdr3_aa: CASSQDGVNEQFF
cdr3_nt: TGCGCCAGCAGCCAAGATGGGGTGAATGAGCAGTTCTTC

d_call: TRBD1
clone_size: -
v_call: TRBV29-1
j_call: TRBJ1-2
cdr3_aa: CSVEGGTGDNYGYTF
cdr3_nt: TGCAGCGTTGAGGGAGGGACAGGGGACAACTATGGCTACACCTTC

d_call: TRBD2
clone_size: -
v_call: TRBV6-2/TRBV6-3
j_call: TRBJ2-1
cdr3_aa: CASRPGLADSYNEQFF
cdr3_nt: TGTGCCAGCAGACCTGGACTAGCGGACTCCTACAATGAGCAGTTCTTC

d_call: -
clone_size: -
v_call: TRBV2
j_call: TRBJ1-5
cdr3_aa: CASRGLHQPQHF
cdr3_nt: TGTGCCAGCAGGGGACTTCATCAGCCCCAGCATTTT

d_call: TRBD2
clone_size: -
v_call: TRBV20-1
j_call: TRBJ2-3
cdr3_aa: CSARDSGGTSTDTQYF
cdr3_nt: TGCAGTGCTAGAGATTCGGGAGGAACTAGCACAGATACGCAGTATTTT

d_call: TRBD2
clone_size: -
v_call: TRBV24-1
j_call: TRBJ2-5
cdr3_aa: CATSAGTSASQLQYF
cdr3_nt: TGTGCCACCAGTGCTGGGACTAGCGCCTCCCAACTACAGTACTTC

d_call: -
clone_size: few
v_call: TRBV7-2
j_call: TRBJ1-2
cdr3_aa: CASSLEPAGLGYTF
cdr3_nt: TGTGCCAGCAGCTTAGAGCCGGCAGGGCTTGGCTACACCTTC

d_call: -
clone_size: -
v_call: TRBV7-2
j_call: TRBJ2-7
cdr3_aa: CASSWLGGGFDEQYF
cdr3_nt: TGTGCCAGCAGCTGGTTAGGGGGGGGTTTCGACGAGCAGTACTTC

d_call: -
clone_size: -
v_call: TRBV2
j_call: TRBJ1-2
cdr3_aa: CASSRQWEGYTF
cdr3_nt: TGTGCCAGCAGCCGTCAGTGGGAAGGCTACACCTTC

d_call: -
clone_size: -
v_call: TRBV6-1
j_call: TRBJ1-2
cdr3_aa: CATLTQGFFPANYGYTF
cdr3_nt: TGTGCCACCCTAACCCAGGGTTTCTTCCCTGCTAACTATGGCTACACCTTC

d_call: -
clone_size: -
v_call: TRBV27
j_call: TRBJ2-5
cdr3_aa: CASSRDLRETQYF
cdr3_nt: TGTGCCAGCAGCCGGGACCTGCGGGAGACCCAGTACTTC

d_call: TRBD2
clone_size: -
v_call: TRBV20-1
j_call: TRBJ2-7
cdr3_aa: CSARESSGNYEQYF
cdr3_nt: TGCAGTGCTAGAGAGTCTAGCGGAAATTACGAGCAGTACTTC